These T cell receptor beta chains were read from a single sample in a study of blood T cell repertoires in COVID-19. Only in-frame clones appear in the TCRdb table, and some are missing; sequencing was by immunoSEQ multiplex PCR. The data show fewer than 250,000 clones, about 91% seen once. Material: peripheral blood. These receptors were taken from a woman aged 35 to 49 with acute or convalescent COVID-19. Both conserved end residues are part of each CDR3. The order of the fields is J gene, V gene, clone size, D gene, CDR3 DNA, CDR3 protein. A D gene is named only where the DNA matches it firmly. Some rows mark clone size as missing; the rest say once, few, many or name a class of expanded clone.

TRBJ2-2 TRBV4-1 NA NA TGCGCCAGCAGCCAAGGACAGCTGAACACCGGGGAGCTGTTTTTT CASSQGQLNTGELFF
TRBJ1-2 TRBV19 once NA TGTGCCAGTAGTATGTCCACAGTCTATGGCTACACCTTC CASSMSTVYGYTF
TRBJ2-5 TRBV19 once TRBD1 TGTGCCAGTAGCCGGGCCCAGGGGGCCCAGTACTTC CASSRAQGAQYF
TRBJ2-2 TRBV2 NA TRBD1 TGTGCCAGCAGTGAATGGGACAGGGAGACCGGGGAGCTGTTTTTT CASSEWDRETGELFF
TRBJ1-2 TRBV4-1 NA NA TGCGCCAGCCGTGATTATGGAGGGTATGGCTACACCTTC CASRDYGGYGYTF
TRBJ1-2 TRBV7-2 few NA TGTGCCAGCAGCTTAGCGGCAGGGAGGGATTGGGCCAACTATGGCTACACCTTC CASSLAAGRDWANYGYTF
TRBJ1-2 TRBV28 NA TRBD1 TGTGCCAGCAGTCGACAGGGGCTGGACATATATGGCTACACCTTC CASSRQGLDIYGYTF
TRBJ1-1 TRBV24-1 NA NA TGTGCCACCTGCGACAGCCTGAACACTGAAGCTTTCTTT CATCDSLNTEAFF
TRBJ1-1 TRBV12-3/TRBV12-4 NA TRBD1 TGTGCCAGCAGTTTTGCGGACAGGGGTGAAGCTTTCTTT CASSFADRGEAFF
TRBJ2-2 TRBV5-1 NA NA TGCGCCAGCAGCTTGGTACCAGGGCCGGGCACCGGGGAGCTGTTTTTT CASSLVPGPGTGELFF
TRBJ1-3 TRBV5-1 NA NA TGCGCCAGCTCCCCGCAGGGCCGGAGGGACACCATATATTTT CASSPQGRRDTIYF
TRBJ1-3 TRBV2 NA NA TGTGCCAGCAGTGCGACAGAAGGAAACACCATATATTTT CASSATEGNTIYF
TRBJ2-3 TRBV20-1 NA NA TGCAGTGCTAGTGTGGGGGGATCCCGAGGGGGCACAGATACGCAGTATTTT CSASVGGSRGGTDTQYF
TRBJ1-1 TRBV3-1/TRBV3-2 NA TRBD1 TGTGCCAGCAGCCATGGACAGGGACGCACTGAAGCTTTCTTT CASSHGQGRTEAFF
TRBJ1-1 TRBV5-1 NA NA TGCGCCAGCAGCTTGGATGCGGGAGAAGCTTTCTTT CASSLDAGEAFF
TRBJ2-3 TRBV3-1/TRBV3-2 NA TRBD2 TGTGCCAGCAGCCCGCGCGGGGGGCCCCTCACAGATACGCAGTATTTT CASSPRGGPLTDTQYF
TRBJ2-5 TRBV5-6 NA NA TGTGCCAGCAGCGAGTTCCAAGAGACCCAGTACTTC CASSEFQETQYF
TRBJ1-2 TRBV27 once NA TGTGCCAGCAGGAGGGGGAAGGGATATGGCTACACCTTC CASRRGKGYGYTF
TRBJ2-2 TRBV9 NA TRBD2 TGTGCCAGCAGCGCCTTGTCCGGGGGGACCCCCGGGGAGCTGTTTTTT CASSALSGGTPGELFF
TRBJ2-2 TRBV27 NA NA TGTGCCAGCGGGGCAGGTGTCACCGGGGAGCTGTTTTTT CASGAGVTGELFF
TRBJ2-1 TRBV10-3 NA TRBD2 TGTGCCATCAGTGAGCCCACTAGCGGGTTTAACAATGAGCAGTTCTTC CAISEPTSGFNNEQFF
TRBJ1-2 TRBV6-1 once NA TGTGCCAGCAGTGAACTGGCGGATTCTAACTATGGCTACACCTTC CASSELADSNYGYTF
TRBJ2-6 TRBV3-1/TRBV3-2 NA NA TGTGCCAGCAGCCTCGAGTCGCCTGGGGCCAACGTCCTGACTTTC CASSLESPGANVLTF
TRBJ1-2 TRBV5-1 NA NA TGCGCCAGCAGCTTGCGGAGTAACGGGGGGCGGATCACGGCGAACTATGGCTACACCTTC CASSLRSNGGRITANYGYTF
TRBJ1-2 TRBV21-1 NA NA TGTGCCAGCAGCCCACGTCCATCAGGGGACTATGGCTACACCTTC CASSPRPSGDYGYTF
TRBJ2-1 TRBV20-1 NA TRBD2 TGCAGTGCTAGTCCCGGGGGGGCCGCCACCTACAATGAGCAGTTCTTC CSASPGGAATYNEQFF
TRBJ1-2 TRBV19 NA TRBD1 TGTGCCAGTAGTAAACGACAGGGGATTAACTATGGCTACACCTTC CASSKRQGINYGYTF
TRBJ1-1 TRBV19 once TRBD1 TGTGCCATCTCGGACAGGAGGAACACTGAAGCTTTCTTT CAISDRRNTEAFF
TRBJ2-2 TRBV10-3 NA TRBD2 TGTGCCATCAGTTTACTAGCGGGGGGGCCTGGGGAGCTGTTTTTT CAISLLAGGPGELFF
TRBJ1-2 TRBV19 NA TRBD1 TGTGCCAGTAGTCCCAGGACAGGGCCCGTTTCTAACTATGGCTACACCTTC CASSPRTGPVSNYGYTF
TRBJ1-1 TRBV7-3 NA NA TGTGCCAGCAAAACGGGACACCAGAACACTGAAGCTTTCTTT CASKTGHQNTEAFF
TRBJ1-2 TRBV19 few NA TGTGCCAGTAGAGACTTCGGGACAAGGTCTGGCTACACCTTC CASRDFGTRSGYTF
TRBJ1-5 TRBV3-1/TRBV3-2 NA NA TGTGCCAGCAGCCAAGACAGGGTACTCGGCCAGCCCCAGCATTTT CASSQDRVLGQPQHF
TRBJ1-2 TRBV11-2 NA TRBD1 TGTGCCAGCAGCTCATTAGGACAGGGGGCATATGGCTACACCTTC CASSSLGQGAYGYTF
TRBJ2-5 TRBV11-2 NA TRBD2 TGTGCCAGCAGCTTCTCTATCGGGGGGACCCAAGAGACCCAGTACTTC CASSFSIGGTQETQYF
TRBJ1-2 TRBV30 NA NA TGTGCCTGGAGCCTACAGGGTGGAGAAGGCTACACCTTC CAWSLQGGEGYTF
TRBJ1-5 TRBV6-1 NA NA TGTGCCAGCAGTGAAGGACCCTTGACCGGGGGTCAGCCCCAGCATTTT CASSEGPLTGGQPQHF
TRBJ1-2 TRBV4-1 NA TRBD1 TGCGCCAGCAGCCACAGGACAGGGATGAACTATGGCTACACCTTC CASSHRTGMNYGYTF
TRBJ1-2 TRBV30 NA NA TGTGCCTGGTCTAGACCGGGACACCAGGGATGGAACTATGGCTACACCTTC CAWSRPGHQGWNYGYTF
TRBJ1-2 TRBV2 NA NA TGTGCCAGCAGTGGAAATTGGGCCCATGGCTACACCTTC CASSGNWAHGYTF
TRBJ1-5 TRBV6-1 NA NA TGTGCCAGCAGTGAGGGGCAGGGCCGCAATCAGCCCCAGCATTTT CASSEGQGRNQPQHF
TRBJ1-2 TRBV6-5 many TRBD1 TGTGCCAGCAGATTTGGGGGGACAGTCTTCTATGGCTACACCTTC CASRFGGTVFYGYTF
TRBJ1-1 TRBV5-8 NA TRBD1 TGTGCCAGCAGCGCATACAGACAGGGGCTGACTGAAGCTTTCTTT CASSAYRQGLTEAFF
TRBJ1-2 TRBV5-1 few TRBD1 TGCGCCAGCAGCTCCCTACAGGGGTACTATGGCTACACCTTC CASSSLQGYYGYTF
TRBJ1-2 TRBV15 few TRBD1 TGTGCCACCAGCATACTTGGACAGGGGACCTATGGCTACACCTTC CATSILGQGTYGYTF
TRBJ1-4 TRBV12-3/TRBV12-4 NA NA TGTGCCAGCAGTGGCCAGGGAGAAAAACTGTTTTTT CASSGQGEKLFF
TRBJ1-1 TRBV7-9 NA NA TGTGCCAGCAGCTTAGGCGGGCCGGACACTGAAGCTTTCTTT CASSLGGPDTEAFF
TRBJ1-4 TRBV5-4 NA NA TGTGCCAGCAGCTTGGACAGGCGATCTAATGAAAAACTGTTTTTT CASSLDRRSNEKLFF
TRBJ2-2 TRBV2 NA TRBD1 TGTGCCAGCAGTGAGGACAGGAGGACCGGGGAGCTGTTTTTT CASSEDRRTGELFF